This TCR beta chain was retrieved from a study of shared clonotypes between healthy human individuals. The genomic DNA of each subset was split evenly across several immunoSEQ plates. Per the original data handling: Without quality scores, immunoSEQ junctional reads could not be filtered like full-length reads. TCRdb's table, derived via immunoSEQ multiplex PCR, lists solely in-frame clones and lacks some. From that table come the V and J calls and clone size; the DNA was used to work out D and trimming. The sample holds about 560,000 clones, roughly four fifths seen once. None of the donors, who were healthy HIV-negative adults, had recently had acute infections or vaccinations. Trimming took 4 bases from V and 5 from J; bases not matched to a gene: 9. Germline CDR1 LNHDA, CDR2 SQIVND (reference sequence). This CDR3 has 17 residues.

Sequencing was performed on PBMCs. The chain recombines TRBV19 with TRBJ2-2, with 11 nucleotides matching TRBD1. This clonotype was sampled from a woman between 40 and 50 years old in good health. Some clones in this sample may be carry-over from other donors' samples. The CDR3 region is CASSTVRDRGMTGELFF. For the CDR3, the DNA is TGTGCCAGTAGTACCGTACGGGACAGGGGGATGACCGGGGAGCTGTTTTTT.